Below are 8 T cell receptor beta chains sequenced from a single sample in a study of T cells in Graves' hyperthyroidism and ophthalmopathy. Amplified regions were TCR beta CDR3 sequences from RNA transcripts. The primer set for the first-round RT-PCR of the TCR CDR3 was HTBI. MiXCR, applied by TCRdb to the multiplex PCR reads, yields one record per CDR3 protein. The sample yields 530,000 or so distinct CDR3 sequences, around 42% seen once. Sequencing used peripheral blood or thyroid tissue (not recorded which). The receptor source for this set is a woman aged 18-30 years with Graves' hyperthyroidism.

This clonotype was seen repeatedly, ten times or more. V is TRBV5-1 and J is TRBJ2-1; TRBD2 matches 9 bases. The length of the CDR3 is 15 residues. J gave up 6 bases and V 0 bases, and 4 bases lay outside the gene matches. From germline, CDR1 is SGHRS and CDR2 YFSETQ. The CDR3 region is CASSLGGREFNEQFF. CDR3 DNA: TGCGCCAGCAGCTTGGGCGGGAGGGAGTTCAATGAGCAGTTCTTC.

The table lists this clonotype with many counts. The chain employs TRBV6-6 and TRBJ2-7; 10 bases are a match to TRBD1. The CDR3 sequence is 14 residues long. V lost 5 bases and J lost 7; bases outside the gene matches: 8. Germline V CDR1 and CDR2: MNHNY, SVGAGI (reference sequence). In DNA, the CDR3 is TGTGCCAGCAGTCCCCCCCGGACAGGGGGTGAGCAGTACTTC. Translating it yields CASSPPRTGGEQYF.

This clonotype has ten or more counts. The CDR3 sequence: CSAKNTGEYGYTF. The CDR3 nucleotides read TGCAGTGCCAAAAATACGGGAGAATATGGCTACACCTTC. The chain is built from TRBV20-1 and TRBJ1-2; D is uncertain. The CDR3 loop spans 13 amino acids. Germline V CDR1 and CDR2: DFQATT, SNEGSKA (reference sequence). The ends were cut back, 6 bases at V and 5 bases at J, with 16 bases in the middle.

V and J are TRBV20-1 and TRBJ2-7; no definite D call. Germline CDR1 is DFQATT and CDR2 is SNEGSKA (reference sequence). The CDR3 consists of 17 residues. The ends were cut back, 5 bases at V and 3 bases at J, with 26 bases in the middle. CDR3 sequence reads: CSAPTNRTFWDGYEQYF. The CDR3 bases are TGCAGTGCTCCGACGAACCGGACGTTTTGGGATGGCTACGAGCAGTACTTC.

There are many counts of this clonotype. The chain employs TRBV3-1 and TRBJ2-7; maybe TRBD2 (6 bases). The germline V and J ends were trimmed by 7 bases and 3 bases, with 16 bases remaining between them. The CDR3 loop spans 14 amino acids. CDR1 is LGHDT, CDR2 YNNKEL, per germline (reference sequence). In nucleotides, the CDR3 is TGTGCCAGCACCAGGAGCGGAGGGTTCTACGAGCAGTACTTC. Protein product: CASTRSGGFYEQYF.

The chain uses TRBV6-5 and TRBJ2-7; D is uncertain. Germline assignment: CDR1 MNHEY and CDR2 SVGAGI. The CDR3 contains 12 residues. Trimming took off 5 bases at V and 7 bases at J, with 12 bases between the two ends. As DNA, the CDR3 is TGTGCCAGCAGTCCAATGAGGAATGAGCAGTACTTC. Translation: CASSPMRNEQYF.

The chain carries TRBV12-3 or TRBV12-4 and TRBJ1-4; 10 bases map to TRBD1. The V segment lost 6 bases and the J segment 8 bases; nucleotides outside the gene matches: 12. The CDR3 totals 16 residues. The CDR3 DNA sequence: TGTGCCAGCAGCCAAACCGGGACAGGGGTTGGAGAAAAACTGTTTTTT. Its translation is CASSQTGTGVGEKLFF.

The gene calls are TRBV10-3 and TRBJ2-7; D uncertain. This CDR3 region has 11 residues. Trimming took off 0 bases at V and 10 bases at J, with 7 bases between the two ends. Germline CDR1 ENHRY, CDR2 SYGVKD. CDR3: CAISESLVQYF. DNA of the CDR3: TGTGCCATCAGTGAGTCCCTAGTTCAGTACTTC.